This section outlines one T cell receptor beta chain sequence together with its context. The data are from a study of blood T cell repertoires in COVID-19. CDR3 length: 12 residues. Germline lookup yields CDR1 SNHLY and CDR2 FYNNEI. The germline V and J ends were trimmed by 7 bases and 5 bases, with 6 bases remaining between them. Sequenced by immunoSEQ multiplex PCR; TCRdb stores in-frame clones only, minus some. The sample yields fewer than 200,000 clones, around 83% seen once. The rearrangement joins TRBV2 to TRBJ1-6; unclear D gene. This TCR derives from a woman between 65 and 79 years old with COVID-19, enrolled during active disease. The sequencing input was peripheral blood. CDR3 nucleotide sequence: TGTGCCAGCACCCAGGATAATTCACCCCTCCACTTT. Residues: CASTQDNSPLHF.